This TCR beta chain was identified during a study of blood T cells in healthy people across ages (dated by TCRdb to 2014 to 2015). In the study overall: In model experiments, template switching captured roughly one uniquely barcoded TCR beta cDNA molecule for every two T cells. Using deep sequencing normalized with unique cDNA molecular identifiers, the study measured how TCR beta repertoire diversity changes with age. The donors were split into four age groups: young (average around 15 years), middle-aged (about 40), aged (roughly 68) and long-lived (about 74). To avoid experimental bias, donors of different ages were randomly spread across the sequencing lanes. Two additional independent replicas of 1 million unique cDNA reads from the same blood draw were analyzed for two donors (one aged 18 to 30 and one aged 80 or older). Summary of the overall study and its limitations: Estimates of total diversity from one million sequenced T cells were regarded as lower bounds and underestimates. A strong correlation was found between observed TCR beta diversity and the percentage of naive T cells measured by flow cytometry. Donor CMV infection status was unknown, potentially confounding age-related changes in expanded clonotypes. The long-lived group showed more naive CD4+ T cells, fewer expanded clones and increased TCR diversity than the aged group, suggesting age selection. Bulk unsorted PBMC profiling prevented conclusive comparison of naive and antigen-experienced compartments. As age increased, observed TCR beta diversity per million T cells dropped in a roughly linear way, and a significant reduction was already evident by age 40.

The germline V gene (reference sequence) supplies CDR1 MNHEY and CDR2 SMNVEV. There are 13 amino acids in the CDR3, from cysteine to phenylalanine inclusive. Left in the record is the CDR3 DNA by itself, 39 bases read in frame from the first base. Library creation used 5' RACE. A second PCR of roughly 7 to 12 cycles was run with a J-beta primer mix and a sample-barcoded 5' primer. Each TCR beta cDNA molecule received a unique molecular identifier from a template-switch 5' adaptor carrying 12 random nucleotides. At least 2.5 million CDR3-containing paired-end reads were obtained from each sample. First-strand cDNA was synthesized from all RNA with the Mint cDNA synthesis kit, primed by a TRBC-specific oligonucleotide. Following uracil-DNA glycosylase treatment, all cDNA underwent a first 18-cycle PCR with the universal primers M1SS and BC2_uni_R. In the source study's methods: For normalization, 1 million high-quality reads, each with a distinct molecular identifier, were randomly selected from each sample. Reads sharing molecular identifiers were discarded rather than binned into consensus sequences. MiTCR, with a Q25 quality threshold and the strictest error-elimination algorithm, was used for CDR3 identification, clonotype clustering and error correction. A nonparametric unseen species model using Euler transformation provided a lower-bound estimate of total TCR beta diversity. The public reads were run again by TCRdb, first through fastp at Q25 and then through MiXCR, and only productive beta chains were kept. Merged by CDR3 protein, the rows form single entries marked with the most common genes and DNA. The V and J calls and clone size come from TCRdb's table, not from the authors' own analysis. For this sample the table gives 1.8 million or so distinct CDR3 sequences, of which about two fifths were detected only once. The top ten hold under 30% of the sample.

A word on this clonotype: The antigen it binds to is not known. The sample holds no much larger clone one base away, and base qualities are not on file.

Systemically healthy Caucasian individuals from Russia, roughly 40 in total and aged about 6 to 100 years, were included as donors. Each donor gave around 9.5 milliliters of peripheral blood, collected into EDTA-treated Vacutainer tubes. Ficoll-Paque density-gradient centrifugation was used to isolate PBMCs, with at least 6.5 million obtained per sample. Trizol reagent was used to extract total RNA from the PBMCs, yielding at least 5.5 micrograms per sample. Naive CD45RAhigh/CD27high T cell percentages were measured by flow cytometry on a PBMC aliquot from every donor. The V gene is TRBV27 and the J gene is TRBJ2-4; the D region possibly corresponds to TRBD2 (7 bases align). The J call is in doubt because the DNA end fits TRBJ2-7 better. Sequenced: blood. This TCR was sampled from a human donor in good health. The base sequence is TGTGCCAGCTGGAAGGGGGGGATAAACGAGCAGTACTTC. The translation is CASWKGGINEQYF.